The rows below give T cell receptor beta chains drawn from one sample of a study of technical replicates of blood from several donors. Sequencing was performed with immunoSEQ multiplex PCR; in TCRdb, only in-frame clones are kept and a portion is missing. The sample lists 55,000 to 70,000 clones; about 90% were seen once. The sample taken for sequencing was PBMCs. These receptors all stem from a human donor in good health. Some clones in this sample may be carry-over from other donors' samples. CDR3s include the opening cysteine and the closing phenylalanine or tryptophan. Each record gives: clone size, V gene, D gene, J gene, CDR3 protein, CDR3 DNA. D genes are given only for firm matches. Only some rows state a clone size, as once, few, many or a class for expanded clones.

>.|TRBV5-1|TRBD2|TRBJ2-2
CASSLSLAGTGELFF
TGCGCCAGCAGCTTGTCACTAGCGGGAACCGGGGAGCTGTTTTTT
>.|TRBV7-2|.|TRBJ1-2
CASSPGGGSNYGYTF
TGTGCCAGCAGCCCCGGGGGAGGATCTAACTATGGCTACACCTTC
>.|TRBV4-3|TRBD1|TRBJ2-3
CASSQGGGPNTDTQYF
TGCGCCAGCAGCCAAGGAGGGGGCCCCAACACAGATACGCAGTATTTT
>.|TRBV7-9|TRBD1|TRBJ2-3
CASSHPRTGYADTQYF
TGTGCCAGCAGCCACCCCCGGACAGGGTATGCAGATACGCAGTATTTT
>once|TRBV19|.|TRBJ1-5
CASSQPGGGGQPQHF
TGTGCCAGTAGCCAACCCGGCGGGGGTGGTCAGCCCCAGCATTTT
>few|TRBV6-5|.|TRBJ2-2
CASSLYAAVAGELFF
TGTGCCAGCAGTCTGTACGCGGCTGTGGCCGGGGAGCTGTTTTTT
>.|TRBV9|.|TRBJ1-2
CASSSSTGSYGYTF
TGTGCCAGCAGCTCGTCGACAGGAAGCTATGGCTACACCTTC
>.|TRBV9|TRBD2|TRBJ2-1
CASSASGLDYNEQFF
TGTGCCAGCAGCGCCTCGGGACTAGACTACAATGAGCAGTTCTTC
>once|TRBV18|.|TRBJ1-5
CASSPAEGLNQPQHF
TGTGCCAGCTCACCTGCAGAGGGCCTCAATCAGCCCCAGCATTTT
>.|TRBV5-1|.|TRBJ2-5
CASSLESQGGETQYF
TGCGCCAGCAGCTTGGAAAGTCAGGGGGGAGAGACCCAGTACTTC
>.|TRBV11-3|TRBD2|TRBJ2-1
CASSLGGTSGNPRYNEQFF
TGTGCCAGCAGCTTAGGCGGGACTAGCGGGAACCCCCGCTACAATGAGCAGTTCTTC
>once|TRBV15|TRBD1|TRBJ2-7
CATSNRGYEQYF
TGTGCCACCAGCAACAGGGGGTACGAGCAGTACTTC
>.|TRBV2|TRBD2|TRBJ2-3
CASCREGTDTQYF
TGTGCCAGCTGCCGGGAGGGAACAGATACGCAGTATTTT
>.|TRBV13|.|TRBJ1-5
CASSPRGNQPQHF
TGTGCCAGCAGCCCCCGGGGAAATCAGCCCCAGCATTTT
>.|TRBV7-8|.|TRBJ1-2
CASSLDRVGYTF
TGTGCCAGCAGCTTGGACAGAGTCGGCTACACCTTC
>.|TRBV5-1|.|TRBJ2-1
CASSSAVIKLGYNEQFF
TGCGCCAGCAGCTCCGCCGTCATTAAACTAGGTTACAATGAGCAGTTCTTC
>.|TRBV6-5|.|TRBJ2-4
CASSYSTGLAKNIQYF
TGTGCCAGCAGTTACTCGACAGGCCTAGCCAAAAACATTCAGTACTTC
>.|TRBV19|.|TRBJ1-2
CASSGQSYGYTF
TGTGCCAGTAGTGGGCAGAGCTATGGCTACACCTTC
>.|TRBV5-4|TRBD2|TRBJ2-3
CASSFGGDLDTDTQYF
TGTGCCAGCAGCTTCGGGGGGGACCTGGACACAGATACGCAGTATTTT
>.|TRBV14|.|TRBJ1-1
CASSQVNTGNTEAFF
TGTGCCAGCAGCCAAGTAAATACAGGGAATACTGAAGCTTTCTTT
>.|TRBV27|.|TRBJ2-7
CASSFAGATYEQYF
TGTGCCAGCAGTTTTGCGGGGGCGACCTACGAGCAGTACTTC
>.|TRBV18|TRBD2|TRBJ2-7
CASSPPTSGGARYEQYF
TGTGCCAGCTCACCACCAACTAGCGGGGGGGCCAGGTACGAGCAGTACTTC
>.|TRBV10-3|.|TRBJ1-6
CAIGSGINSPLHF
TGTGCCATCGGGTCAGGAATTAATTCACCCCTCCACTTT
>.|TRBV4-1|.|TRBJ1-5
CASSQVLTEHQPQHF
TGCGCCAGCAGCCAAGTACTGACAGAACATCAGCCCCAGCATTTT
>.|TRBV7-3|.|TRBJ2-1
CASSLNGGTDYNEQFF
TGTGCCAGCAGCTTAAACGGCGGGACTGATTACAATGAGCAGTTCTTC
>.|TRBV6-5|TRBD1|TRBJ2-5
CASRGTGLETQYF
TGTGCCAGCAGAGGGACAGGGCTGGAGACCCAGTACTTC
>.|TRBV29-1|TRBD2|TRBJ2-1
CSPGTSGNYNEQFF
TGCAGCCCCGGGACTAGCGGGAATTACAATGAGCAGTTCTTC
>.|TRBV11-2|TRBD1|TRBJ1-4
CASSFSGQFNEKLFF
TGTGCCAGCAGCTTCTCGGGACAGTTTAATGAAAAACTGTTTTTT
>few|TRBV19|TRBD2|TRBJ2-1
CAVTLAGNYNEQFF
TGTGCCGTGACTCTAGCGGGAAATTACAATGAGCAGTTCTTC
>.|TRBV18|TRBD2|TRBJ2-7
CASSLLLAGGEQYF
TGTGCCAGCTCCCTACTACTAGCGGGGGGAGAGCAGTACTTC
>.|TRBV4-3|.|TRBJ2-3
CASSQDEDTQYF
TGCGCCAGCAGCCAAGATGAGGATACGCAGTATTTT
>.|TRBV21-1|.|TRBJ1-1
CASSLSPNTEAFF
TGTGCCAGCAGCCTGTCCCCGAACACTGAAGCTTTCTTT
>.|TRBV7-9|.|TRBJ2-7
CASSLAPPDEQYF
TGTGCCAGCAGCTTAGCCCCCCCAGACGAGCAGTACTTC
>.|TRBV7-3|.|TRBJ1-1
CASSLTEGMNTEAFF
TGTGCCAGCAGCTTAACGGAGGGGATGAACACTGAAGCTTTCTTT
>.|TRBV4-2|.|TRBJ2-1
CASSQGTDSLNEQFF
TGTGCCAGCAGCCAAGGGACGGACAGTCTCAATGAGCAGTTCTTC
>few|TRBV5-4|TRBD2|TRBJ2-7
CASSDRGGEHEQYF
TGTGCCAGCAGCGACCGGGGGGGCGAGCACGAGCAGTACTTC
>.|TRBV2|TRBD1|TRBJ1-2
CASSAGGASDGYTF
TGTGCCAGCAGCGCAGGGGGCGCTTCTGATGGCTACACCTTC
>.|TRBV7-2|TRBD1|TRBJ1-5
CASSLGGTGPGQPQHF
TGTGCCAGCAGCTTAGGGGGGACAGGCCCAGGCCAGCCCCAGCATTTT
>.|TRBV6-5|.|TRBJ2-3
CASSYPTGSDTQYF
TGTGCCAGCAGTTACCCAACGGGGTCAGATACGCAGTATTTT
>few|TRBV29-1|.|TRBJ2-1
CSPGMGGQGNEQFF
TGCAGCCCCGGTATGGGGGGGCAGGGCAATGAGCAGTTCTTC
>.|TRBV19|.|TRBJ1-4
CASSTDTTNEKLFF
TGTGCCAGTAGTACGGACACAACTAATGAAAAACTGTTTTTT
>once|TRBV6-1|TRBD1|TRBJ1-6
CASSAGTGSVSPLHF
TGTGCCAGCAGCGCAGGGACAGGGAGCGTCTCACCCCTCCACTTT
>.|TRBV27|TRBD1|TRBJ1-3
CASSTTGTGNTIYF
TGTGCCAGCAGTACGACAGGGACTGGAAACACCATATATTTT
>few|TRBV5-1|TRBD2|TRBJ2-5
CASSRAGGYETQYF
TGCGCCAGCAGCCGCGCGGGAGGGTATGAGACCCAGTACTTC
>many|TRBV6-4|TRBD1|TRBJ2-3
CASSDSTGQGADTQYF
TGTGCCAGCAGTGACTCAACGGGACAGGGTGCAGATACGCAGTATTTT
>.|TRBV6-1|TRBD2|TRBJ2-7
CASSVATSGRLVPSEQYF
TGTGCCAGCAGTGTGGCCACTAGCGGGAGGCTCGTGCCAAGCGAGCAGTACTTC
>.|TRBV5-8|TRBD2|TRBJ2-5
CASRLLREDQETQYF
TGTGCCAGCAGGTTATTGCGGGAGGACCAAGAGACCCAGTACTTC
>.|TRBV5-3|.|TRBJ2-7
CARSLGVSSYEQYF
TGTGCCAGAAGCTTGGGTGTCAGCTCCTACGAGCAGTACTTC
>.|TRBV18|TRBD1|TRBJ1-3
CASSSGQTGNTIYF
TGTGCCAGCTCGTCGGGACAGACTGGAAACACCATATATTTT
>.|TRBV7-3|.|TRBJ1-6
CASSLMGGDTGDSPLHF
TGTGCCAGCAGCTTAATGGGCGGAGACACGGGGGATTCACCCCTCCACTTT